This record covers a single TCR beta chain. Only a few counts were recorded for this clone. Its cognate antigen has yet to be identified. No much larger clone is present one base from it, and per-base qualities are unavailable. The cohort consisted of 666 healthy bone marrow donors. All cohort members were sampled while nominally healthy, although unrecorded immune exposures were likely present. Of the 650 to 750 cohort members, 289 had positive CMV serostatus and 352 had negative CMV serostatus, and CMV serostatus was not recorded for the donor. Every donor gave a peripheral blood sample, and the peripheral blood mononuclear cells from that sample were used for TCR beta sequencing. The Qiagen DNeasy Blood Extraction Kit was used to extract genomic DNA from the blood cell samples. CDR1 SGHRS and CDR2 YFSETQ were looked up in the germline V gene. From cysteine to phenylalanine, the CDR3 is 17 amino acids long. Only the CDR3 region is kept as DNA, spanning 51 bases read in frame from base 1. Trimming at the junction amounts to 0 bases on V and 3 bases on J, and the germline ends lie 15 bases apart.

The protocol used for the library was the immunoSEQ multiplex PCR assay. A mixture of 60 forward primers for TCR Vbeta segments and 13 reverse primers for TCR Jbeta segments was used in the multiplex PCR. The CDR3 region of rearranged TCR beta genes was amplified from genomic DNA by a multiplex PCR assay. Amplified TCR beta libraries were sequenced as 87-base-pair reads on the Illumina HiSeq System. For the original study's pipeline: A later analysis tallied 80 million to 95 million unique TCR beta chains across the roughly 610 repertoires, and roughly 11 million of those chains were shared by two or more donors. A nearest-neighbor algorithm error-corrected the raw reads and collapsed the reads into unique sequences, merging closely related sequences to remove PCR and sequencing errors. V, D and J gene segments were assigned by aligning CDR3 sequences to IMGT reference sequences. For a sequence to be retained, a match of at least six nucleotides was required to both a V gene segment and a J gene segment. A rearrangement was called productive if the CDR3 had no stop codons and remained in frame with V and J, and every other rearrangement was called non-productive. Following IMGT convention, CDR3 was defined as the stretch from the second conserved V-encoded cysteine to the conserved J-encoded phenylalanine. In an earlier analysis of roughly 580 of the donors, sequences lacking an unambiguous match to a single V gene segment were excluded. An earlier analysis of 587 of the donors classified V segments as functional when productive rearrangements were above 56.7% and as segregating when the standard deviation between donors was above 5%. To diagnose cytomegalovirus status from the catalog of TCR beta chain sequences, a statistical classification framework was built. In a later analysis, V and J genes were assigned by comparing TCR nucleotide sequences against IMGT/GENE-DB human TR gene sequences. In a later analysis, CDR3 sequences and most-parsimonious VDJ recombination scenarios were assigned using the TCRdist pipeline. In a later analysis, each TCR beta chain was defined by its CDR3 amino acid sequence together with its V-gene family, and reads without a unique V-gene family were excluded. As a way to deal with suspected cross-contamination and a sequencing artifact, a later analysis dropped roughly 600 nucleotide sequences that were highly shared and had low generation probability. In a later analysis, a clonal expansion index was calculated for each public chain from normalized within-repertoire ranks of inferred template counts. Generation probabilities in a later analysis came from a VDJ recombination model fitted to out-of-frame rearrangements, and those results were checked against IGoR. In a later analysis, hypergeometric tests were used to score TCR-TCR, TCR-HLA and TCR-CMV co-occurrence, with a repertoire-size bias correction applied to TCR pairs. In a later analysis, false discovery rates were estimated by permuting HLA or CMV assignments 20 times. In a later analysis, co-occurring TCRs were grouped using DBSCAN, and TCRdist sequence similarity was added for clustering within HLA-allele-positive subsets. Repertoires with fewer than 30,000 or more than 120,000 public chains were left out of co-occurrence clustering, as were about 5 repertoires with anomalous nucleotide sharing. TCRdb limited this immuneACCESS table to in-frame rearrangements with V and J called. A share of clones is missing; checked studies link under half to unresolved V genes, and the rest is unexplained. The V and J calls and clone size were taken over from that table, and D and trimming were inferred from the DNA. This sample gives roughly 120,000 clones in total; 77% of them show up just once. The ten largest clones represent roughly 4% of the sample.

This sample stems from a study of cytomegalovirus exposure and HLA in healthy donors (dated by TCRdb to the late 2010s). General notes on the study: In an earlier analysis of some 610 of the donors, 250 to 300 Gb of sequence data and 90 million to 120 million unique TCR beta sequences from 180 million or so T cells were reported. The genetic ancestry cluster associated with self-reported Caucasian donors included over 80% of the roughly 390 genotyped donors. A later analysis re-analyzed previously published TCR beta repertoires from several hundred donors and added high-resolution HLA genotyping to study TCR occurrence patterns. A later genetic analysis used genome-wide SNP genotypes for about 60% of the 666 donors, treating that subset as a discovery cohort. Among 350 to 400 genotyped donors of the cohort, an average of around 240,000 unique TCR beta nucleotide sequences were sequenced per donor, about a sixth of them non-productive. All discovery cohort repertoires had been generated using a single sequencing platform. An earlier analysis of 500 to 650 of the donors applied high-throughput TCR beta sequencing to assess whether each TCR beta V gene segment acted as functional or pseudogenic. The study used immunosequencing to profile the T cell repertoires of under 700 subjects and linked those repertoires to cytomegalovirus serostatus. A handful of DR-DQ haplotypes were handled as single units for association and clustering because linkage in the cohort was strong. Rather than using new phenotypic data, the later analysis identified candidate immune exposures from TCR beta sequences and from how often those sequences occurred across donors. The study aimed to test whether cataloging public T cell receptors could reveal signatures of past pathogen exposure. The study combined high-throughput TCR immunosequencing, statistical association of individual TCRs with disease status, and machine learning to predict cytomegalovirus infection status. Both class I and class II loci were covered by HLA typing, at four-digit resolution. Alongside the repertoire data, information on donor age, sex, ethnicity and CMV serostatus was compiled. An early release that covered fewer than 800 HLA-typed donors contained around 300 gigabases of sequencing data and around 80 million unique TCR sequences. In addition to the first cohort of roughly 700 subjects, a separate validation cohort of 120 different subjects was used. The number of typed donors differed by locus: roughly 629-640 for A, B, C, DRB1 and DQB1; 500 to 550 for DQA1; about 600 for DPA1; and some 450 for DPB1. Broader findings and caveats from the paper: Because HLA typing was unavailable for some donors at each locus, only the typed subset was used in association tests. For the cohort, immune exposure information was limited to CMV serostatus. Broadly in line with IMGT annotations, most TCR beta V segments showed up in productive rearrangements about 87% or about 30% of the time in an earlier analysis of 587 of the donors. The cohort was sequenced for TCR beta chains only, and without alpha or paired-chain data the features that could be detected were limited. A further reported finding was that TCR beta sequences accurately predicted the HLA-A and HLA-B alleles for most subjects in the first cohort. Most TCR sequences were observed very rarely across donors, whereas some public TCRs were present in many individuals. Sequencing depth was assumed to be roughly uniform across donors in the presence/absence analyses, though that assumption may not hold. Assigning TCR associations to individual alleles was difficult when HLA alleles, especially DR and DQ, strongly co-occurred. A later genetic analysis reported fewer N-insertions in productive TCRs among donors in an Asian-associated ancestry cluster than the roughly 700-donor mean. At a false discovery rate of 0.05, a later analysis linked some 17,000 TCR beta sequences to specific HLA alleles. A later analysis found that most CMV-associated TCR beta chains appeared HLA-restricted, with HLA associations seemingly driven largely by CMV exposure. A cluster of highly shared sequence variants was judged likely to be a technical artifact of the sequencing pipeline. Some IMGT-functional V segments, including TRBV6-2 and TRBV6-3, could not be distinguished by the 87-base-pair reads and were therefore excluded. Because counts were too low, some 17 rarely observed V segments, including chromosome 9 orphons, were left out of the earlier analysis of roughly 600 of the donors. In a later analysis, HLA-associated TCR beta chains were found to be more clonally expanded and to have lower generation probabilities than equally common non-associated chains. In the study, 150 to 200 TCR beta chains were listed as associated with cytomegalovirus. A later analysis reported that several top co-occurrence clusters appeared linked to parvovirus B19, influenza, CMV and Epstein-Barr virus. Cytomegalovirus status was reported to be diagnosed by the classifier with high specificity and sensitivity in both the original and validation cohorts. Correlated functional status among segregating V segments might reflect linkage disequilibrium, but an unknown experimental factor could not be ruled out. According to the authors, the approach could potentially be generalized to other disease states and immunological phenotypes. In vitro tests confirmed that a few of the cytomegalovirus-associated TCR beta chains recognize cytomegalovirus antigens. In a later analysis, TCR association rates were found to vary across HLA loci, with the most associated TCRs seen for DRB1 alleles and the fewest for HLA-C alleles. An association between a missense DCLRE1C variant and V-gene and J-gene trimming of TCR beta chains was found in a later genetic analysis and replicated in an independent cohort.

Rearrangement joined TRBV5-1 to TRBJ1-4; TRBD1 is a possible D gene, resting on 5 matching bases. The receptor comes from a human donor in good health. Sequenced input: PBMCs. At the DNA level, the sequence is TGCGCCAGCAGCTTGGGGCAGGGCGGATGGTCTAATGAAAAACTGTTTTTT. Its protein product is CASSLGQGGWSNEKLFF.